These 19 T cell receptor beta chains came from one sample sequenced in a study of T cell repertoires in cytomegalovirus infection. One entry per CDR3 protein, called by TCRdb with MiXCR from the reads. The sample shows roughly 990,000 distinct CDR3 sequences, approximately 33% of them seen only once. Their specific antigens are unknown. Material: cultured CD8+ T cells from PBMCs, obtained from culture after CMV antigen stimulation. Receptors were obtained from a human donor in good health (CMV status not recorded). Some clones in this sample may be carry-over from other donors' samples.

This clonotype has a handful of counts. The chain uses TRBV6-5 and TRBJ1-1, with no clear D. The CDR3 covers 14 residues. CDR1 is MNHEY, CDR2 SVGAGI, per germline. V was shortened by 2 bases and J by 1 base, with 8 bases between the two germline ends. DNA for the CDR3: TGTGCCAGCAGTTACACCCCCGCGAACACTGAAGCTTTCTTT. Translation gives CASSYTPANTEAFF.

To note about this clonotype: A read error may produce the germline difference seen at one junction end. V is TRBV7-7 and J is TRBJ2-1, with TRBD2 as a possible D gene (5 bases). Germline V gene lookup returns CDR1 SSHAT and CDR2 FNYEAQ (reference sequence). This CDR3 contains 15 residues. This CDR3 reads CASSPRVGSWNEQFF. CDR3 nucleotide sequence: TGTGCTAGCAGCCCGCGGGTGGGCTCCTGGAATGAGCAGTTCTTC.

The V gene is TRBV5-6, the J gene TRBJ1-6; D remains ambiguous. V lost 2 bases and J lost 0, with 9 bases in between. This CDR3 is built from 16 residues. The germline CDR1 and CDR2 sequences are SGHDT and YYEEEE. CDR3 sequence: CASSFEPDSYNSPLHF. As DNA, the CDR3 is TGTGCCAGCAGCTTCGAGCCAGACTCCTATAATTCACCCCTCCACTTT.

In this sample, this clonotype turned up a few times. The rearrangement uses TRBV5-8 and TRBJ2-7; no firm D call. Germline V CDR1 and CDR2: SGHTS, YDEGEE. Trimming took off 1 base at V and 2 bases at J, with 22 bases between the two ends. This CDR3 has 18 residues. In DNA form, the CDR3 reads TGTGCCAGCAGCTTGTATCACGTCGGGCAGCCAGACACCTACGAGCAGTACGTC. Translating gives CASSLYHVGQPDTYEQYV.

Points on this clonotype: A much larger clone lies one base from this, so it may be a read error. The J gene is TRBJ1-1, the V gene TRBV7-2, with D unclear. CDR3 length equals 10 residues. Germline CDR1 reads SGHTA; CDR2 reads FQGNSA. The CDR3, as DNA: TGTGTCCCCGAAGGACTGAAAGCTTTCTTT. It specifies CVPEGLKAFF.

The chain uses TRBV5-1 and TRBJ2-1, with D possibly TRBD1 on 5 matching bases. V dropped 4 bases and J dropped 0 bases, with 14 bases sitting between them. CDR1 and CDR2 (germline): SGHRS, YFSETQ. The CDR3 consists of 16 residues. This CDR3 reads CASSRYRPSSYNEQFF. CDR3 DNA: TGCGCCAGCAGCCGCTACAGGCCTAGCTCCTACAATGAGCAGTTCTTC.

This clonotype occurred a few times. The rearrangement uses TRBV5-5 and TRBJ2-1; tentatively, D is TRBD1 (7 bases). Germline V gene data show CDR1 as SGHKS and CDR2 as YYEKEE (reference sequence). The CDR3 sequence is 15 residues long. Trimming cost V 2 bases and J 9 bases, with 18 bases left between them. CDR3 protein: CASSLGVTGRIEQFF. CDR3 coding DNA: TGTGCCAGCAGCTTAGGAGTGACAGGGAGGATTGAGCAGTTCTTC. Using reference TRBV5-5 and TRBJ2-1 for the parts outside the CDR3, the full variable domain is DAGVTQSPTHLIKTRGQQVTLRCSPISGHKSVSWYQQVLGQGPQFIFQYYEKEERGRGNFPDRFSARQFPNYSSELNVNALLLGDSALYLCASSLGVTGRIEQFFGPGTRLTVL.

This clonotype showed up many times. V is TRBV4-1 and J is TRBJ2-7; D is possibly TRBD1 (6 bases). From germline, CDR1 is MGHRA and CDR2 YSYEKL. V lost 4 bases, J lost 2 bases, and 18 bases lay in between. This CDR3 is 16 amino acids long. The CDR3 nucleotides are TGCGCCAGCAGCCCTCTAGACGGTCAGGGGCCCTACGAGCAGTACTTC. Translated, it gives CASSPLDGQGPYEQYF.

This clonotype occurred once. The V call is TRBV20-1, the J call TRBJ2-1; D is unresolved. Looked up from germline, CDR1 is DFQATT and CDR2 is SNEGSKA (reference sequence). This CDR3 region has 11 residues. The V gene lost 6 bases and the J gene lost 8 bases, with 11 bases spanning the gap. In nucleotides, the CDR3 is TGCAGTGCCATCCTAGAGTATGAGCAGTTCTTC. Amino acid sequence: CSAILEYEQFF.

There are a few counts of this clonotype. This chain uses TRBV14 with TRBJ2-7, with a tentative D call TRBD2 (6 bases). V was trimmed by 0 bases and J by 6 bases, leaving 6 bases between them. The CDR3 consists of 12 residues. The germline V gene encodes CDR1 SGHDN and CDR2 FVKESK. The CDR3 loop is CASSQEGGEQYV. CDR3 bases: TGTGCCAGCAGCCAAGAGGGGGGCGAGCAGTACGTC.

The gene calls are TRBV27 and TRBJ2-5; no clear D. Germline V gene data show CDR1 as MNHEY and CDR2 as SMNVEV (reference sequence). The CDR3 loop spans 13 amino acids. Deletions cut 8 bases from V and 5 bases from J, with 15 bases between. The CDR3 coding sequence is TGTGCCAGCCGTCTAGAAGGGTCGGAGACCCAGTACTTC. Encoded protein: CASRLEGSETQYF.

The J gene is TRBJ2-1, the V gene TRBV6-2 or TRBV6-3; the match to TRBD2 covers 15 bases. The CDR3 has 17 residues. After removal of 2 bases from V and 7 bases from J, the junction contained 6 bases not matched to a gene. Germline V gives CDR1 MNHEY, CDR2 SVGEGT. The chain's CDR3 is CASSYPGLAGGGNEQFF. The CDR3 nucleotides read TGTGCCAGCAGTTACCCGGGACTAGCGGGGGGTGGGAATGAGCAGTTCTTC.

The CDR3 nucleotides are TGTGCCAGCACCAATGGGTTTTACAATGAGCAGTTCTTC. It encodes CASTNGFYNEQFF. V usage is TRBV28 and J usage is TRBJ2-1; D not resolved. The CDR3 covers 13 residues. In germline, CDR1 is MDHEN, CDR2 SYDVKM. With 7 bases removed from V and 4 bases from J, the gap between germline ends came to 11 bases.

This chain uses TRBV29-1 with TRBJ2-6, with D unresolved. Germline CDR1 and CDR2: SQVTM and ANQGSEA. CDR3 length equals 15 residues. V was shortened by 3 bases and J by 0 bases, with 9 bases between the two germline ends. The CDR3 DNA sequence: TGCAGCGTTGATGAGGTCAGCTCTGGGGCCAACGTCCTGACTTTC. Translation gives CSVDEVSSGANVLTF.

The V and J genes are TRBV12-3 or TRBV12-4 and TRBJ1-2; D is perhaps TRBD1 (5 bases). V lost 5 bases, J lost 5 bases, and 18 bases lay in between. The length of the CDR3 is 15 residues. The CDR3 DNA reads TGTGCCAGCAGTGCATCGGGACGCGCGGCGTATGGCTACACCTTC. The encoded protein is CASSASGRAAYGYTF.

This clonotype showed up just a few times. The chain is built from TRBV24-1 and TRBJ2-3, with 7 bases aligning to TRBD1. V trimming: 7 bases; J trimming: 5 bases; junction bases outside the gene matches: 5. This CDR3 is 13 amino acids long. Germline CDR1 reads KGHDR; CDR2 reads SFDVKD. The chain's CDR3 is CATSWDSQDTQYF. The CDR3 bases are TGTGCCACCAGCTGGGACAGTCAAGATACGCAGTATTTT.

The gene calls are TRBV19 and TRBJ2-7; TRBD1 agrees at 8 bases. Germline CDR1 and CDR2: LNHDA and SQIVND (reference sequence). The CDR3 loop spans 13 amino acids. J gave up 3 bases and V 4 bases, and 2 bases lay outside the gene matches. The CDR3 spells CASSKDRVYEQYF. CDR3 nucleotide sequence: TGTGCCAGTAGTAAGGACAGGGTCTACGAGCAGTACTTC.

This clonotype was observed at least ten times. This chain links TRBV7-6 with TRBJ2-1, with D possibly being TRBD2 (6 bases). Germline V gene lookup returns CDR1 SGHVS and CDR2 FNYEAQ. The CDR3 loop spans 18 amino acids. Trimming pared 1 base from V and 7 bases from J, leaving 23 bases between. CDR3 sequence reads: CASSLGRLGTEPGNEQFF. The CDR3, as DNA: TGTGCCAGCAGCTTAGGGCGGCTGGGGACTGAACCAGGGAATGAGCAGTTCTTC.

This clonotype appeared a few times. This sequence joins TRBV6-5 and TRBJ2-5; D not resolved. The germline CDR1 and CDR2 sequences are MNHEY and SVGAGI. The CDR3 is 15 residues long. Trimming left V 0 bases short and J 4 bases short, with 12 bases between. The CDR3 loop is CASSYSKARLETQYF. The CDR3, as DNA: TGTGCCAGCAGTTACTCGAAGGCCAGGTTAGAGACCCAGTACTTC.